Listed here is a single T cell receptor beta chain. Its antigen is not known. This sample was included in a study of T cells in localized non-small cell lung cancer. TCRdb keeps only in-frame clones here, not all; method: immunoSEQ multiplex PCR. Here the sample spans about 130,000 clones, about 90% being singletons. CDR1 and CDR2 (germline): SGHRS, YFSETQ. The length of the CDR3 is 15 residues. V shed 0 bases and J shed 1 base, with 8 bases lying between them. Study outcomes and limitations: The study linked higher blood T cell density to longer overall survival. Highest T cell clonality was seen in uninvolved adjacent lung, surpassing that measured in tumor. Median approximately 50 top-100 tumor clones were shared with paired adjacent lung. Heterogeneity stays possible, as sequencing covered only one tumor region.

The chain employs TRBV5-1 and TRBJ2-1; D perhaps matches TRBD1 (5 bases). Sequenced here: peripheral blood, sampled before any cancer treatment. The sequence came from a female donor over 55 with stage I lung adenocarcinoma. The CDR3 nucleotides are TGCGCCAGCAGCTTGGAAGGGGATTCCTACAATGAGCAGTTCTTC. It yields the protein CASSLEGDSYNEQFF.